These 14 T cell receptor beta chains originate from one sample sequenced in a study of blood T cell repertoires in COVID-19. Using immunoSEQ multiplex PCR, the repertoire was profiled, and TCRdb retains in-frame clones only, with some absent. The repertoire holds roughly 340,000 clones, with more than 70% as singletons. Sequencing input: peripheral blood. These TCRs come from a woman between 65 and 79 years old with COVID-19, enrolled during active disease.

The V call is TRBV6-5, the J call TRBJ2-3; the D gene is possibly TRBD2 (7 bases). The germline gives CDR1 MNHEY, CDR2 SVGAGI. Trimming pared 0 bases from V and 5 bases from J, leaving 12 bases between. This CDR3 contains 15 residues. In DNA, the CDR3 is TGTGCCAGCAGTTACTCGGGGGGGCCTGGAGATACGCAGTATTTT. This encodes CASSYSGGPGDTQYF.

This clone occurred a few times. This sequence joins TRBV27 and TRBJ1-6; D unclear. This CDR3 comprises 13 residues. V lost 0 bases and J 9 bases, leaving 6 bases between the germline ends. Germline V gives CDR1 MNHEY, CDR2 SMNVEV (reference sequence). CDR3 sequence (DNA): TGTGCCAGCAGTTTATCCCGGGGTTCACCCCTCCACTTT. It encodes CASSLSRGSPLHF.

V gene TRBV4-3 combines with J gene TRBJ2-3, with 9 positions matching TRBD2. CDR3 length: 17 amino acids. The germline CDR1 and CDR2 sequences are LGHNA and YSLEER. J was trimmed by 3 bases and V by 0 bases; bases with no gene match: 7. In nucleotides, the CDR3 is TGCGCCAGCAGCCAAGATTTGGCGGGGGGGCGGACAGATACGCAGTATTTT. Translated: CASSQDLAGGRTDTQYF.

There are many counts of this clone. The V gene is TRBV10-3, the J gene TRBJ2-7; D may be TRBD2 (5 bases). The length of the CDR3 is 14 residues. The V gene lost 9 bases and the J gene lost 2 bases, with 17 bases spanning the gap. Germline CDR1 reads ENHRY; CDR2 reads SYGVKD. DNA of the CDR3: TGTGCCATACGCCCCGAACACGGGACCTACGAGCAGTACTTC. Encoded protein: CAIRPEHGTYEQYF.

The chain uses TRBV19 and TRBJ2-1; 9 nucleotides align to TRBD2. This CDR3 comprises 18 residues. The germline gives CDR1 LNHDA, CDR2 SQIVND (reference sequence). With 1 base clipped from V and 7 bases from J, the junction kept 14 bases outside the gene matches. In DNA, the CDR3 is TGTGCCAGTAGTATAGGTGCGATGGCGGGGGGGCAGGGTAATGAGCAGTTCTTC. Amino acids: CASSIGAMAGGQGNEQFF.

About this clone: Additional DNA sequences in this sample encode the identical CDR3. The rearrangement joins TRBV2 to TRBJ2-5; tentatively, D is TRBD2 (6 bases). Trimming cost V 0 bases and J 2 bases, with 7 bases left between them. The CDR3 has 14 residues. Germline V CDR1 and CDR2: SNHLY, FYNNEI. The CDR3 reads CASSEAGLQETQYF. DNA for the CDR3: TGTGCCAGCAGTGAAGCGGGACTGCAAGAGACCCAGTACTTC. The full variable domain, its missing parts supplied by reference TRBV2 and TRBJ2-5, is EPEVTQTPSHQVTQMGQEVILRCVPISNHLYFYWYRQILGQKVEFLVSFYNNEISEKSEIFDDQFSVERPDGSNFTLKIRSTKLEDSAMYFCASSEAGLQETQYFGPGTRLLVL.

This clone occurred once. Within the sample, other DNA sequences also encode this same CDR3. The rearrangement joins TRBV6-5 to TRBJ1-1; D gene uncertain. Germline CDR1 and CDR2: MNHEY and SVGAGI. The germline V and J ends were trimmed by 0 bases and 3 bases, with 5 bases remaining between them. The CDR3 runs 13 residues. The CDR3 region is CASSYSRDTEAFF. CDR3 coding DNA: TGTGCCAGCAGTTACTCGAGGGACACTGAAGCTTTCTTT.

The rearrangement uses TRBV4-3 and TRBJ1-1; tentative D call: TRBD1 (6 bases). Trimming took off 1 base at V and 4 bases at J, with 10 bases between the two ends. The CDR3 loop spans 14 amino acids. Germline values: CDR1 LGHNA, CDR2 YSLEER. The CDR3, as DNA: TGCGCCAGCAGCCAAGGGACAGTGACCACTGAAGCTTTCTTT. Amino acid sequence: CASSQGTVTTEAFF.

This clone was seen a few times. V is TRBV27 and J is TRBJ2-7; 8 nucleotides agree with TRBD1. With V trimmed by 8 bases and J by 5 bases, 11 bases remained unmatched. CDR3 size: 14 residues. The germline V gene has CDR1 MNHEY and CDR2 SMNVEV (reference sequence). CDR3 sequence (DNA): TGTGCCAGCCCCAGGACAGGGACTTTGAACGAGCAGTACTTC. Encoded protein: CASPRTGTLNEQYF.

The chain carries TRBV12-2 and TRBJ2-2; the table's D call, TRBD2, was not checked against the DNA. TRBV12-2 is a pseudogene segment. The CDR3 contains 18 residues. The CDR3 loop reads CASRSHGPSGGKTGELFF. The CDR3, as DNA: TGTGCAAGTCGCAGCCATGGTCCTAGCGGGGGAAAAACCGGGGAGCTGTTTTTT.

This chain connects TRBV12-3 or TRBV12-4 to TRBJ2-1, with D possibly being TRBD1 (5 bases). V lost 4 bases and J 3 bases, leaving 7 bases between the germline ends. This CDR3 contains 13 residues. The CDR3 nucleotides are TGTGCCAGCAGTTCGACAGTCTACAATGAGCAGTTCTTC. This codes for CASSSTVYNEQFF.

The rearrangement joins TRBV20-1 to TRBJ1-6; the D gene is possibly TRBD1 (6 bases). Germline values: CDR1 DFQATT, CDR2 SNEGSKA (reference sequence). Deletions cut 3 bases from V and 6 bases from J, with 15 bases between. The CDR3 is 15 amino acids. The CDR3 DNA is TGCAGTGCTAGTCCACAGGGAAAGGGTAATTCACCCCTCCACTTT. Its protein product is CSASPQGKGNSPLHF.

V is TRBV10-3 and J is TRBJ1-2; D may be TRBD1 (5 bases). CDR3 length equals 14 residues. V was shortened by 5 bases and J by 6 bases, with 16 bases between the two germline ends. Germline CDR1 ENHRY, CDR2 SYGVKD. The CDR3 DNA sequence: TGTGCCATCAGTACCCAGGGAACTTTCGATGGCTACACCTTC. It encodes CAISTQGTFDGYTF.

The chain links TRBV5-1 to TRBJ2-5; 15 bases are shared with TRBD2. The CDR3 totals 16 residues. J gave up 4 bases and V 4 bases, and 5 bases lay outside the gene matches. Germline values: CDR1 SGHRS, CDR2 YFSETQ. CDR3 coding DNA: TGCGCCAGCAGCCCGGGACTAGCGGGGGGAGGAGAGACCCAGTACTTC. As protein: CASSPGLAGGGETQYF.